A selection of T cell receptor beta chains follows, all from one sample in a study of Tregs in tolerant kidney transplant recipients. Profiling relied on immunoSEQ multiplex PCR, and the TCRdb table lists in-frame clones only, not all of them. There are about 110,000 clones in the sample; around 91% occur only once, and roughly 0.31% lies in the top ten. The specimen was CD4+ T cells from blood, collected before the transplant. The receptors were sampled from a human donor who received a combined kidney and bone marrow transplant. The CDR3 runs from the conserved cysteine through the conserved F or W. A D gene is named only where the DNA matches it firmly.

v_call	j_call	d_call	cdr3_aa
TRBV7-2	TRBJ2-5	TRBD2	CASSLLGLADQETQYF
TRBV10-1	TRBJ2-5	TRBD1	CASSEGTGPQETQYF
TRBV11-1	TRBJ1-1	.	CASRQTGLNTEAFF
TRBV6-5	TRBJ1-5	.	CASSFTGMAGQPQHF
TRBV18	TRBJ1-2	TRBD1	CASSPGQGAGYGYTF
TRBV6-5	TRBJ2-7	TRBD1	CASRPGTVAYEQYF
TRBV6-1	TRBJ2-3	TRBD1	CASSEGTGADTQYF
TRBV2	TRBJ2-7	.	CASSGGNNYEQYF
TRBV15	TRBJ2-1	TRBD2	CATSRDSGGGTSSYNEQFF
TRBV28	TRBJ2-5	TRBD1	CASSLGTGGAETQYF
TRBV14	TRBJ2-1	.	CASSLRGSEQFF
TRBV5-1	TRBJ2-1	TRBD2	CASNLREAHDNEQFF
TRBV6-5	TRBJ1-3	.	CASRRTFGNTIYF
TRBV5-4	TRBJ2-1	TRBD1	CASSPKGQGSLNEQFF
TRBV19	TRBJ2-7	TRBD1	CASRHQGAHEQYF
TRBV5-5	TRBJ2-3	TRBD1	CASSPPQGAKDTQYF
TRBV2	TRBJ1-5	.	CASTQRTRTDSNQPQHF
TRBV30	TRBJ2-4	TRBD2	CAWSGLKGLGPKNIQYF
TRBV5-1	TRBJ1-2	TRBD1	CASSLNQGEFGYTF
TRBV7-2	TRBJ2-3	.	CASSSRRDTQYF
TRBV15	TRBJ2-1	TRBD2	CATSRGWRGDHNEQFF
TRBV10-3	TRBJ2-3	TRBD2	CAISAGGPTDTQYF
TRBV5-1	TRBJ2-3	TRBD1	CASSLGDRDTDTQYF
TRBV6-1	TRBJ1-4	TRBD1	CASRDRGHEKLFF
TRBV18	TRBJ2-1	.	CASSSKRVRGNEQFF
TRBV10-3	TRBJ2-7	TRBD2	CAISGPGLAGDEQYF
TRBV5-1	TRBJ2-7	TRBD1	CASSTGQGTYEQYF
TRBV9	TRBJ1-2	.	CASGTGTGSYGYTF
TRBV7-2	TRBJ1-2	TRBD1	CASSSSTGAGYTF
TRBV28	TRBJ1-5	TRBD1	CASRYRGRGQYAQHF
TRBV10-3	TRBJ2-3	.	CASGTDTQYF
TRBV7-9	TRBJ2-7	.	CASSLGEGKSSYEQYF
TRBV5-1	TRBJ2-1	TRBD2	CASSKLAGDNEQFF
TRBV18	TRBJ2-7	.	CASSPSLAEHYEQYF
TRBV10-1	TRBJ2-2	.	CASSESRGTTGELFF
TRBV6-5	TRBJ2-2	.	CAASRGANTGELFF
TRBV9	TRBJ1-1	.	CASSRGAGNTEAFF
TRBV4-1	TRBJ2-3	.	CASSQANPDTQYF
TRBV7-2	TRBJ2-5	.	CASSPLAAPETQYF
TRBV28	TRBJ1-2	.	CASSLSGGNYGYTF
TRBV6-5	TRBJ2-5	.	CASSYSEYEETQYF
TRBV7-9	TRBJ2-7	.	CASSSVSYEQYF
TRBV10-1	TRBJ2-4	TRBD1	CASSEQRTGADIQYF
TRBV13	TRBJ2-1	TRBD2	CASSPEGGRADEQFF
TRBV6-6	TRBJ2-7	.	CASSQDMTYEQYF
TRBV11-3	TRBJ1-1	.	CASSWQGNTEAFF
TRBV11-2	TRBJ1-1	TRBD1	CASSSQTGGTEAFF
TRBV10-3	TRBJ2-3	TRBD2	CAITRTSGMGVDTQYF
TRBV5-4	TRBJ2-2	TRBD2	CASSLGGGLSPGELFF
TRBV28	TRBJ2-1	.	CASRLGLYNEQFF
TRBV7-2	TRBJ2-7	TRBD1	CASSLGTGASYEQYF
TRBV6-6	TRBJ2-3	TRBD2	CASSRLAVGTDTQYF
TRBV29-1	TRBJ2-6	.	CSAGTGGANVLTF
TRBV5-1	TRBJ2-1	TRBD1	CASRGTVKINEQFF
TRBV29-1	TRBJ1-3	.	CSVRGSSGNTIYF
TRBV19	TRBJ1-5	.	CASSKEIQPQHF
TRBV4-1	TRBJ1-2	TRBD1	CASSHAGQGNSGYTF